This TCR beta chain is drawn from a study of control samples from healthy donors and cancer patients. This CDR3 is built from 11 residues. Trimming took off 2 bases at V and 10 bases at J, with 11 bases between the two ends. Germline CDR1 is SQVTM and CDR2 is ANQGSEA. Profiling relied on immunoSEQ multiplex PCR, and the TCRdb table lists in-frame clones only, not all of them. Here the sample spans about 100,000 clones, just under 85% being singletons. This clone occurred a few times. The sequencing input was blood. The clonotype was recovered from a young man in good health. This sequence joins TRBV29-1 and TRBJ1-2; D gene unclear. CDR3 bases: TGCAGCGTTGAACAACAGAACGACTACACCTTC. Translated, it gives CSVEQQNDYTF.